This T cell receptor (beta chain) was sequenced in a study of T cells in Graves' hyperthyroidism and ophthalmopathy. Study-wide context: At initial diagnosis, before any treatment had begun, peripheral blood was obtained.

The study's findings and limits: The model anticipated ophthalmopathy a median approximately 6.7 months pre-onset.

For the diagnoses, clinical symptoms, serum thyroxine and TRAb, thyroid ultrasound and orbital computed tomography were used. TCR beta CDR3 sequences were amplified from RNA transcripts. First-round RT-PCR targeting the TCR CDR3 was performed with the HTBI primer set. MiXCR was run by TCRdb on the multiplex PCR reads, yielding one entry per CDR3 protein. The sample contains about 400,000 distinct CDR3 sequences, more than 13% of which appear only once. V gave up 7 bases and J gave up 8 bases, with 18 bases separating them. CDR3 length: 14 amino acids. Per the germline V gene, CDR1 is MDHEN and CDR2 is SYDVKM. Concerning this clonotype: Its antigen is as yet unknown.

The sequencing input was blood. This sequence joins TRBV28 and TRBJ1-5; possibly TRBD1 for D (6 bases). The receptor comes from a woman aged 30 to 39 with Graves' hyperthyroidism. CDR3 residues: CASTSDRSNKPQHF. CDR3 coding DNA: TGTGCCAGCACGAGTGACAGGAGTAACAAGCCCCAGCATTTT.